Presented here are 13 T cell receptor beta chains from one specimen sequenced in a study of blood T cell repertoires in COVID-19. Sequenced by immunoSEQ multiplex PCR; TCRdb stores in-frame clones only, minus some. Of a few hundred thousand clones in the sample, 82% are singletons; the top ten hold 3% to 4%. The source material was PBMCs or T cells enriched from blood (not recorded which). The receptors were sampled from a woman aged 60 to 75 who had recovered from COVID-19.

About this clone: Other DNA variants within this sample encode the same CDR3. The chain is built from TRBV30 and TRBJ1-2; perhaps TRBD1 as D (6 bases). CDR1 is GTSNPN and CDR2 is SVGIG in the germline V gene (reference sequence). The V gene lost 0 bases and the J gene lost 8 bases, with 16 bases spanning the gap. This CDR3 contains 14 residues. CDR3 residues: CAWSVQGGTYGYTF. CDR3 DNA: TGTGCCTGGAGTGTACAGGGTGGGACCTACGGCTACACCTTC.

The rearrangement links TRBV11-3 to TRBJ2-1, with 9 positions matching TRBD1. Trimming took 1 base from V and 8 from J; bases not matched to a gene: 6. CDR3 length: 15 amino acids. Germline-derived CDR1 and CDR2 are SGHNT and YENEEA. The CDR3: CASSLAGQGFHEQFF. The CDR3 bases are TGTGCCAGCAGCTTAGCCGGACAGGGGTTCCATGAGCAGTTCTTC.

The chain uses TRBV28 and TRBJ1-2; D gene unclear. From germline, CDR1 is MDHEN and CDR2 SYDVKM. V shed 6 bases and J shed 0 bases, with 8 bases lying between them. The CDR3 is 13 amino acids. The CDR3 DNA is TGTGCCAGCAGCATTCAGTCTAACTATGGCTACACCTTC. It is translated as CASSIQSNYGYTF.

This chain uses TRBV4-1 with TRBJ1-1; 7 bases fit TRBD1. From germline, CDR1 is MGHRA and CDR2 YSYEKL. J lost 6 bases, V lost 0 bases, and 7 bases had no gene match. The CDR3 has 15 residues. The CDR3 region is CASSQDNRGWAEAFF. Written as DNA, the CDR3 is TGCGCCAGCAGCCAAGATAACAGGGGCTGGGCTGAAGCTTTCTTT.

This chain links TRBV19 with TRBJ1-2; D not certain. This CDR3 contains 11 residues. Trimming shortened V by 8 bases and J by 8 bases, and 12 bases separated the two germline ends. Germline CDR1 and CDR2: LNHDA and SQIVND (reference sequence). CDR3 loop: CASGTLGGYTF. The DNA of the CDR3 is TGTGCCAGTGGTACTCTCGGGGGCTACACCTTC.

This chain uses TRBV11-2 with TRBJ2-3; the D is unclear. V was trimmed by 4 bases and J by 6 bases, leaving 11 bases between them. Germline CDR1 SGHAT, CDR2 FQNNGV. This CDR3 has 13 amino acids. The CDR3 sequence is CASSSPPHDTQYF. The CDR3, as DNA: TGTGCCAGCAGCTCCCCCCCCCATGATACGCAGTATTTT.

V gene TRBV5-1 combines with J gene TRBJ2-2; 7 bases are shared with TRBD1. Germline CDR1 SGHRS, CDR2 YFSETQ. Germline trimming cut 4 bases from V and 0 bases from J; bases unmatched to any gene: 3. The CDR3 is made up of 15 amino acids. The CDR3 nucleotides are TGCGCCAGCAGCACCGGGACAGCGAACACCGGGGAGCTGTTTTTT. Its translation: CASSTGTANTGELFF. The complete variable domain, with remaining parts taken from reference TRBV5-1 and TRBJ2-2, reads KAGVTQTPRYLIKTRGQQVTLSCSPISGHRSVSWYQQTPGQGLQFLFEYFSETQRNKGNFPGRFSGRQFSNSRSEMNVSTLELGDSALYLCASSTGTANTGELFFGEGSRLTVL.

The chain couples TRBV21-1 to TRBJ2-6; TRBD1, the D gene given by the table, was not confirmed from the DNA. TRBV21-1 is given as a pseudogene. CDR3 size: 18 residues. The CDR3 DNA is TGTGCCAGCAGCAAAGATTGGGACAGGGTCTCTGGGGCCAACGTCCTGACTTTC. Translating gives CASSKDWDRVSGANVLTF.

V usage is TRBV19 and J usage is TRBJ1-4; weak D call: TRBD1 (5 bases). Deletions cut 2 bases from V and 3 bases from J, with 13 bases between. CDR3 length: 16 amino acids. Germline values: CDR1 LNHDA, CDR2 SQIVND (reference sequence). CDR3 region: CASSITLTDSNEKLFF. CDR3 nucleotide sequence: TGTGCCAGTAGTATAACCCTGACAGATTCTAATGAAAAACTGTTTTTT.

This clone was seen once. The V and J genes are TRBV15 and TRBJ2-7; D is possibly TRBD1 (6 bases). The CDR3 extends over 16 amino acids. V dropped 0 bases and J dropped 6 bases, with 18 bases sitting between them. Germline CDR1 reads LNHNV; CDR2 reads YYDKDF (reference sequence). For the CDR3, the DNA is TGTGCCACCAGCAGAGATTTTACTTTACAGGGTATCGAGCAGTACTTC. Residues: CATSRDFTLQGIEQYF. The complete variable domain, with remaining parts taken from reference TRBV15 and TRBJ2-7, reads DAMVIQNPRYQVTQFGKPVTLSCSQTLNHNVMYWYQQKSSQAPKLLFHYYDKDFNNEADTPDNFQSRRPNTSFCFLDIRSPGLGDTAMYLCATSRDFTLQGIEQYFGPGTRLTVT.

The chain couples TRBV18 to TRBJ2-2, with D tentatively TRBD2 (5 bases). The germline V gene has CDR1 KGHSH and CDR2 LQKENI. V was trimmed by 8 bases and J by 6 bases, leaving 13 bases between them. The CDR3 extends over 13 amino acids. The CDR3 coding sequence is TGTGCCAGCGCGCCCAGCGGTCCCGGGGAGCTGTTTTTT. Translated, it gives CASAPSGPGELFF.

V gene TRBV15 combines with J gene TRBJ2-5; maybe TRBD1 (6 bases). This CDR3 is built from 14 residues. V lost 0 bases and J 5 bases, leaving 10 bases between the germline ends. Germline CDR1 reads LNHNV; CDR2 reads YYDKDF (reference sequence). The CDR3 reads CATSRDRQGETQYF. In DNA form, the CDR3 reads TGTGCCACCAGCAGAGATCGGCAGGGGGAGACCCAGTACTTC.

V and J are TRBV7-9 and TRBJ1-3; 8 bases are shared with TRBD1. Germline CDR1 and CDR2: SEHNR and FQNEAQ (reference sequence). J lost 2 bases, V lost 3 bases, and 3 bases had no gene match. The CDR3 has 15 residues. In DNA, the CDR3 is TGTGCCAGCAGCTTCGGACAGGGAGCTGGAAACACCATATATTTT. Amino acid sequence: CASSFGQGAGNTIYF.